This is a list of T cell receptor beta chains from one sample in a study of blood T cell repertoires in COVID-19. Sequencing was performed with immunoSEQ multiplex PCR; in TCRdb, only in-frame clones are kept and a portion is missing. The repertoire holds about 200,000 clones, about four fifths seen once, with 10% to 15% in the top ten. Sequenced input: PBMCs or T cells enriched from blood (not recorded which). The receptors originated from a man aged 40-49 years who had recovered from COVID-19. The CDR3 runs from the conserved cysteine through the conserved F or W. The D gene is left open where the match is weak. Rows may omit the clone size; those that give it use once, few, many or a size class.

TRBV28	TRBJ2-7	-	TRBD2	CASSLASGWEQYF	TGTGCCAGCAGTTTAGCTAGCGGGTGGGAGCAGTACTTC
TRBV7-9	TRBJ1-5	-	TRBD1	CASSFDGTVSQPQHF	TGTGCCAGCAGCTTCGACGGGACAGTAAGTCAGCCCCAGCATTTT
TRBV15	TRBJ1-5	few	TRBD1	CATSTGVTSNQPQHF	TGTGCCACCAGTACAGGGGTTACCAGCAATCAGCCCCAGCATTTT
TRBV28	TRBJ2-7	-	-	CASRNSAYEQYF	TGTGCCAGCAGAAACTCCGCCTACGAGCAGTACTTC
TRBV19	TRBJ1-2	-	TRBD1	CASNPAGVVTGNYGYTF	TGTGCCAGTAATCCGGCTGGGGTCGTGACAGGGAACTATGGCTACACCTTC
TRBV19	TRBJ1-2	once	-	CASSRDFDGYTF	TGTGCCAGTAGCAGGGACTTCGATGGCTACACCTTC
TRBV4-1	TRBJ2-5	-	-	CASSPEKGGGVKTQYF	TGCGCCAGCAGCCCAGAGAAGGGGGGGGGCGTAAAGACCCAGTACTTC
TRBV19	TRBJ1-5	-	-	CASSDPGHLSPQHF	TGTGCCAGTAGTGATCCGGGACACTTATCGCCCCAGCATTTT
TRBV29-1	TRBJ1-2	once	-	CSGETTPYGYTF	TGCAGCGGGGAGACAACCCCCTATGGCTACACCTTC
TRBV3-1/TRBV3-2	TRBJ1-1	-	-	CASSQERKGLSYTEAFF	TGTGCCAGCAGCCAAGAAAGGAAGGGGCTTTCATACACTGAAGCTTTCTTT
TRBV9	TRBJ1-2	-	-	CASSGGGDGGFSGYGYTF	TGTGCCAGCAGCGGTGGAGGGGACGGCGGATTTAGCGGCTATGGCTACACCTTC
TRBV12-3/TRBV12-4	TRBJ1-1	-	-	CASTDQGDTEAFF	TGTGCCAGCACTGATCAGGGCGACACTGAAGCTTTCTTT
TRBV9	TRBJ1-2	few	TRBD1	CASSVSGGGGYTF	TGTGCCAGCAGCGTATCAGGGGGCGGCGGCTACACCTTC
TRBV7-8	TRBJ2-5	-	-	CASSLSLSEIQETQYF	TGTGCCAGCAGCTTATCGTTATCTGAGATTCAAGAGACCCAGTACTTC
TRBV10-3	TRBJ1-1	-	-	CAISEVQRTEAFF	TGTGCCATCAGTGAGGTCCAGCGCACTGAAGCTTTCTTT
TRBV5-6	TRBJ2-1	once	-	CASSLGLAGMDEQFF	TGTGCCAGCAGCTTGGGTTTGGCGGGAATGGATGAGCAGTTCTTC
TRBV25-1	TRBJ1-2	-	-	CASSSAVQGILGGYTF	TGTGCCAGCAGTAGTGCCGTACAGGGTATTTTAGGTGGCTACACCTTC
TRBV2	TRBJ2-1	-	-	CASSGPSGNEQFF	TGTGCCAGCAGTGGGCCCAGCGGCAATGAGCAGTTCTTC
TRBV4-1	TRBJ1-6	once	-	CASSQAWTEKPLHF	TGCGCCAGCAGCCAGGCTTGGACAGAAAAGCCCCTCCACTTT
TRBV7-9	TRBJ2-2	-	-	CASTLGVAGTGELFF	TGTGCCAGCACCTTGGGGGTCGCGGGCACCGGGGAGCTGTTTTTT
TRBV7-9	TRBJ1-1	-	-	CASSLAGGMGTEAFF	TGTGCCAGCAGCTTAGCAGGGGGAATGGGCACTGAAGCTTTCTTT
TRBV27	TRBJ2-7	-	-	CATRPGGTYEQYF	TGTGCTACCCGCCCCGGGGGAACCTACGAGCAGTACTTC
TRBV7-6	TRBJ1-3	few	-	CASSLGVLGVGNTIYF	TGTGCCAGCAGCTTAGGAGTCCTCGGGGTTGGAAACACCATATATTTT
TRBV5-4	TRBJ1-2	once	-	CASSDPMAGGYGYTF	TGTGCCAGCAGCGATCCAATGGCGGGGGGCTATGGCTACACCTTC
TRBV6-5	TRBJ1-1	once	-	CASSYSRIYRVSEAFF	TGTGCCAGCAGTTACTCGAGGATCTACAGGGTGTCTGAAGCTTTCTTT
TRBV5-1	TRBJ1-1	-	TRBD1	CASSLDTGVTEAFF	TGCGCCAGCAGCTTGGACACAGGGGTTACTGAAGCTTTCTTT
TRBV28	TRBJ1-5	-	TRBD1	CASSSHRGLQPQHF	TGTGCCAGCAGTTCCCACAGGGGGCTTCAGCCCCAGCATTTT
TRBV11-3	TRBJ1-1	once	-	CASSPRGGTEAFF	TGTGCCAGCAGCCCCCGCGGGGGGACTGAAGCTTTCTTT
TRBV7-2	TRBJ2-2	-	-	CASSLSRTGNTGELFF	TGTGCCAGCAGCTTATCGAGAACGGGAAACACCGGGGAGCTGTTTTTT
TRBV2	TRBJ1-3	-	-	CASSGDSGNTIYF	TGTGCCAGCAGTGGAGACTCTGGAAACACCATATATTTT
TRBV6-5	TRBJ2-5	-	-	CASSYSSGQLETQYF	TGTGCCAGCAGTTACTCGAGTGGGCAGTTGGAGACCCAGTACTTC
TRBV5-1	TRBJ2-7	-	TRBD2	CASNRLAGSTYEQYF	TGCGCCAGCAACCGACTAGCGGGGTCTACCTACGAGCAGTACTTC
TRBV7-9	TRBJ1-1	-	-	CASSLGWDTSGAEAFF	TGTGCCAGCAGCTTAGGGTGGGACACCTCGGGCGCTGAAGCTTTCTTT
TRBV24-1	TRBJ2-2	-	-	CATSSPGTSNTGELFF	TGTGCCACCAGTTCCCCCGGGACTTCGAACACCGGGGAGCTGTTTTTT
TRBV27	TRBJ2-1	-	-	CASSLGLIYNEQFF	TGTGCCAGCAGTTTAGGGCTGATCTACAATGAGCAGTTCTTC
TRBV4-2	TRBJ2-3	-	TRBD2	CASSQVTSGVDTQYF	TGTGCCAGCAGCCAAGTGACTAGCGGGGTGGATACGCAGTATTTT
TRBV4-3	TRBJ1-1	few	-	CASSQDTTLNTEAFF	TGCGCCAGCAGCCAAGATACCACATTGAACACTGAAGCTTTCTTT
TRBV7-6	TRBJ2-5	-	TRBD1	CASSIKTGWQQETQYF	TGTGCCAGCAGCATCAAGACAGGGTGGCAACAAGAGACCCAGTACTTC
TRBV28	TRBJ1-5	few	TRBD1	CASSLTDRRSNQPQHF	TGTGCCAGCAGTTTAACGGACAGGAGGTCCAATCAGCCCCAGCATTTT
TRBV7-9	TRBJ2-2	few	TRBD2	CASNHRGGTGELFF	TGTGCCAGCAACCACCGGGGGGGGACCGGGGAGCTGTTTTTT
TRBV7-8	TRBJ1-2	-	TRBD1	CASSQRQGSYGYTF	TGTGCCAGCAGCCAAAGACAGGGGAGCTATGGCTACACCTTC
TRBV19	TRBJ1-3	-	-	CASSISGFVGNTIYF	TGTGCCAGTAGTATTTCGGGGTTCGTTGGAAACACCATATATTTT
TRBV30	TRBJ1-5	-	-	CAWSPWTDSNQPQHF	TGTGCCTGGAGTCCCTGGACAGATAGCAATCAGCCCCAGCATTTT
TRBV7-6	TRBJ2-3	once	TRBD1	CASSLVNRGPADTQYF	TGTGCCAGCAGCTTAGTCAACAGGGGGCCGGCAGATACGCAGTATTTT